This TCR beta chain is drawn from a study of T cells in Graves' hyperthyroidism and ophthalmopathy. The study, taken as a whole, reports: Blood samples included most of the expanded thyroid clonotypes exceeding 0.001.

This clonotype was seen repeatedly, ten times or more. Its cognate antigen is unknown. Used for diagnoses were clinical symptoms, serum thyroxine and TRAb, thyroid ultrasound and orbital computed tomography. Researchers amplified the TCR beta CDR3 regions from RNA transcripts. Researchers ran a first-round RT-PCR on the TCR CDR3 using the HTBI primer set. TCRdb re-called the multiplex PCR reads with MiXCR, one entry per CDR3 protein. The sample holds 250,000 to 300,000 distinct CDR3 sequences, less than 15% seen once. Per germline, CDR1 DFQATT and CDR2 SNEGSKA (reference sequence). The CDR3 contains 17 residues. The V gene end was trimmed by 5 bases and the J gene end by 0 bases; junction bases not matched to a gene: 10.

The chain is built from TRBV20-1 and TRBJ2-6; 7 nucleotides align to TRBD2. The TCR comes from a woman aged 40 to 50 with Graves' hyperthyroidism that later progressed to Graves' ophthalmopathy. The sample consisted of blood. CDR3 residues: CSASAPGLYSGANVLTF. The CDR3 DNA sequence: TGCAGTGCTTCGGCTCCGGGACTATACTCTGGGGCCAACGTCCTGACTTTC.